What follows are 7 T cell receptor beta chains derived from one specimen sequenced in a study of vaccination effects on CD4 cells after COVID-19. These receptors have no identified antigens. Produced via immunoSEQ multiplex PCR; TCRdb's table is partial and in-frame only. In the table there are 20,000 to 30,000 clones, approximately 69% of which are singletons. Expansion of antigen-specific CD4+ T cells with viral peptide pools was carried out by the ViraFEST assay before sequencing. Between days 10 and 11 of culture, CD4+ T cells were separated out. Participants each got two BNT162b2 or mRNA-1273 vaccine doses. The source was CD4+ T cells from PBMCs cultured with SARS-CoV-2 spike peptides, collected after COVID-19 vaccination. Source of these receptors: a human donor who received a COVID-19 vaccine.

V gene TRBV18 combines with J gene TRBJ2-3; 8 nucleotides align to TRBD2. The CDR3 spans 14 residues. Germline V gene data show CDR1 as KGHSH and CDR2 as LQKENI. V lost 2 bases and J lost 4; bases outside the gene matches: 2. The DNA for the CDR3 is TGTGCCAGCTCACCAATTAGCGGGGCAGATACGCAGTATTTT. Amino acids: CASSPISGADTQYF.

By frequency in the sample, this clone is medium-sized. The DNA for the CDR3 is TGCGCCAGCAGCTTTGATCTCACAGATACGCAGTATTTT. This translates into CASSFDLTDTQYF. The J gene is TRBJ2-3, the V gene TRBV5-1; D ambiguous. This CDR3 has 13 amino acids. The V end lost 2 bases, the J end lost 2 bases, and 6 bases lay between the germline ends. In germline, CDR1 is SGHRS, CDR2 YFSETQ.

The gene calls are TRBV24-1 and TRBJ2-5; D is perhaps TRBD1 (7 bases). Trimming left V 4 bases short and J 2 bases short, with 10 bases between. CDR1 KGHDR and CDR2 SFDVKD come from the germline V gene. The CDR3 extends over 14 amino acids. The CDR3 sequence is CATSDPGGQETQYF. As DNA, the CDR3 is TGTGCCACCAGTGACCCAGGGGGGCAAGAGACCCAGTACTTC.

The V and J genes are TRBV2 and TRBJ2-2; D gene ambiguous. Germline CDR1 is SNHLY and CDR2 is FYNNEI. The length of the CDR3 is 16 residues. V was clipped by 4 bases and J by 1 base, with 13 bases between them. As DNA, the CDR3 is TGTGCCAGCAGTGTACGAGCAGTACAGAACACCGGGGAGCTGTTTTTT. Translated: CASSVRAVQNTGELFF. The full variable domain, with the rest looked up from reference TRBV2 and TRBJ2-2, is EPEVTQTPSHQVTQMGQEVILRCVPISNHLYFYWYRQILGQKVEFLVSFYNNEISEKSEIFDDQFSVERPDGSNFTLKIRSTKLEDSAMYFCASSVRAVQNTGELFFGEGSRLTVL.

The chain links TRBV12-5 to TRBJ2-2; perhaps TRBD1 as D (5 bases). Trimming took off 3 bases at V and 6 bases at J, with 14 bases between the two ends. Per the germline V gene, CDR1 is LGHNT and CDR2 is FRNRAP. The CDR3 loop spans 15 amino acids. The CDR3 is CASGFEAGLAGELFF. The CDR3 DNA sequence: TGTGCTAGTGGTTTCGAGGCAGGGTTGGCCGGGGAGCTGTTTTTT. The full variable domain, in which reference TRBV12-5 and TRBJ2-2 provide the parts outside the CDR3, is DARVTQTPRHKVTEMGQEVTMRCQPILGHNTVFWYRQTMMQGLELLAYFRNRAPLDDSGMPKDRFSAEMPDATLATLKIQPSEPRDSAVYFCASGFEAGLAGELFFGEGSRLTVL.

CDR3: CASSFRNSPLHF. As DNA, the CDR3 is TGTGCCAGCAGTTTCCGGAATTCACCCCTCCACTTT. The V and J genes are TRBV12-3 or TRBV12-4 and TRBJ1-6; D gene uncertain. Trimming shortened V by 3 bases and J by 7 bases, and 4 bases separated the two germline ends. The CDR3 runs 12 residues.

CDR3 region: CASRLGLIRYEQYF. The CDR3 region has the DNA TGTGCCAGCAGACTGGGACTGATCCGCTACGAGCAGTACTTC. The chain couples TRBV2 to TRBJ2-7; possibly TRBD2 for D (6 bases). Trimming cost V 6 bases and J 3 bases, with 15 bases left between them. The CDR3 has 14 amino acids. CDR1 and CDR2 from the germline V gene are SNHLY and FYNNEI.